This T cell receptor beta chain appears in the sequencing data of a study of identical twins. Whole-study findings and limits: Twins' surplus sharing was weaker for beta out-of-frame sequences.

This clonotype came up many times. The target antigen is unknown. TCRdb reprocessed the 5' RACE reads with MiXCR, giving one entry per CDR3 protein. The table shows hundreds of thousands of distinct CDR3 sequences, with approximately 7% occurring only once. The sample was also reused in another study, on yellow fever vaccine responses in identical twins. As reported in that work: As reported, the vaccine T cell response of twins seemed partly convergent and partly personalized.

The sequenced sample consisted of memory (CD45RO+) T cells sorted from blood. The origin of this receptor is a young woman in good health.

The CDR3 protein is CASSLNSLMNTEAFF. The CDR3 DNA follows: TGCGCCAGCAGCTTGAACAGCCTAATGAACACTGAAGCTTTCTTT. The chain has TRBV5-1 and TRBJ1-1; no clear D gene. Germline V gene data show CDR1 as SGHRS and CDR2 as YFSETQ. The CDR3 length is 15 residues. V was pared by 1 base and J by 0 bases, with 10 bases between.